The next 15 T cell receptor beta chains were all read from a single sample in a study of blood T cell repertoires in COVID-19. The method was immunoSEQ multiplex PCR; TCRdb's version includes in-frame clones alone and lacks a portion of them. The table has about 130,000 clones, 75% to 90% seen once; the top ten hold about a sixth. The sample consisted of peripheral blood. These receptors came from a woman aged 45-65 years who had recovered from COVID-19.

The CDR3 region is CASSLAPDSGNTIYF. DNA of the CDR3: TGCGCCAGCAGCTTGGCCCCAGACTCTGGAAACACCATATATTTT. The chain combines TRBV5-1 with TRBJ1-3; no clear D gene. This CDR3 region has 15 residues. From germline, CDR1 is SGHRS and CDR2 YFSETQ. The germline V and J ends were trimmed by 0 bases and 0 bases, with 7 bases remaining between them.

This clone appeared a few times. V gene TRBV19 combines with J gene TRBJ2-1; TRBD1 is a possible D gene (7 bases). CDR1 and CDR2 (germline): LNHDA, SQIVND (reference sequence). The CDR3 consists of 14 residues. The germline V and J ends were trimmed by 4 bases and 5 bases, with 12 bases remaining between them. The CDR3 region is CASSTGDSHNEQFF. The CDR3 nucleotides are TGTGCCAGTAGTACGGGGGACAGTCACAATGAGCAGTTCTTC.

The chain is built from TRBV25-1 and TRBJ2-7, with 8 nucleotides matching TRBD1. Germline CDR1 MGHDK, CDR2 SYGVNS. The length of the CDR3 is 14 residues. V gave up 2 bases and J gave up 0 bases; unmatched junction bases: 0. CDR3 bases: TGTGCCAGCAGTGAAACAGGGGGCTCCTACGAGCAGTACTTC. Translating it yields CASSETGGSYEQYF.

The rearrangement uses TRBV5-1 and TRBJ2-7; the match to TRBD1 covers 7 bases. CDR3 length: 13 amino acids. Germline trimming cut 2 bases from V and 4 bases from J; bases unmatched to any gene: 3. The germline gives CDR1 SGHRS, CDR2 YFSETQ. The CDR3 loop reads CASSFGTAYEQYF. The DNA for the CDR3 is TGCGCCAGCAGCTTCGGGACAGCTTACGAGCAGTACTTC.

This clone was counted once. The chain joins TRBV7-9 to TRBJ2-5; 10 bases line up with TRBD1. After removal of 4 bases from V and 3 bases from J, the junction contained 2 bases not matched to a gene. The CDR3 covers 14 residues. Germline CDR1 reads SEHNR; CDR2 reads FQNEAQ (reference sequence). The CDR3 DNA follows: TGTGCCAGCAGCTCGACAGGGGGCAAAGAGACCCAGTACTTC. Translating gives CASSSTGGKETQYF. The variable domain in full, completed from reference TRBV7-9 and TRBJ2-5, reads DTGVSQNPRHKITKRGQNVTFRCDPISEHNRLYWYRQTLGQGPEFLTYFQNEAQLEKSRLLSDRFSAERPKGSFSTLEIQRTEQGDSAMYLCASSSTGGKETQYFGPGTRLLVL.

This chain connects TRBV5-5 to TRBJ2-3, with TRBD2 as a possible D gene (5 bases). This CDR3 is built from 14 residues. The V gene lost 4 bases and the J gene lost 5 bases, with 14 bases spanning the gap. Germline V gene data show CDR1 as SGHKS and CDR2 as YYEKEE (reference sequence). CDR3 coding DNA: TGTGCCAGCAGCCAAACTAGTGTAGAAGATACGCAGTATTTT. It is translated as CASSQTSVEDTQYF.

V gene TRBV5-5 combines with J gene TRBJ1-3; possible D gene TRBD1, 5 bases. The length of the CDR3 is 13 residues. Trimming took off 7 bases at V and 2 bases at J, with 10 bases between the two ends. In germline, CDR1 is SGHKS, CDR2 YYEKEE (reference sequence). The CDR3 region is CASGRVTGNTIYF. CDR3 sequence (DNA): TGTGCCAGCGGCAGGGTTACTGGAAACACCATATATTTT.

The rearrangement links TRBV6-6 to TRBJ2-7; D is unresolved. The germline CDR1 and CDR2 sequences are MNHNY and SVGAGI (reference sequence). There are 13 residues in the CDR3. V was shortened by 7 bases and J by 3 bases, with 13 bases between the two germline ends. The CDR3 is CASMNGGGYEQYF. CDR3 coding DNA: TGTGCCAGCATGAACGGTGGTGGCTACGAGCAGTACTTC.

V usage is TRBV11-3 and J usage is TRBJ2-7; 7 positions agree with TRBD1. Per the germline V gene, CDR1 is SGHNT and CDR2 is YENEEA. The CDR3 is 13 residues long. V was clipped by 5 bases and J by 5 bases; unmatched bases: 6. The CDR3 DNA reads TGTGCCAGCAGCCCGACAGGGCTACACGAGCAGTACTTC. Amino acids: CASSPTGLHEQYF.

The chain is built from TRBV7-9 and TRBJ1-1; 9 positions agree with TRBD1. Losses at the gene ends were 5 bases for V and 4 bases for J; bases not matched to a gene: 2. In germline, CDR1 is SEHNR, CDR2 FQNEAQ (reference sequence). The CDR3 spans 13 residues. CDR3 DNA sequence: TGTGCCAGCAGCCGGGACAGGGTCACTGAAGCTTTCTTT. Protein product: CASSRDRVTEAFF.

CDR3 in amino acids: CAITRDGAYGYTF. CDR3 DNA sequence: TGTGCCATCACGAGAGACGGAGCCTATGGCTACACCTTC. J is TRBJ1-2 and V is TRBV10-3; no clear D. Germline loops: CDR1 ENHRY, CDR2 SYGVKD. The CDR3 runs to 13 residues. V was clipped by 7 bases and J by 4 bases, with 13 bases between them.

The chain joins TRBV5-5 to TRBJ2-3; D is possibly TRBD2 (6 bases). The V gene's germline CDR1 is SGHKS and CDR2 YYEKEE (reference sequence). V lost 4 bases and J lost 6, with 18 bases in between. The CDR3 spans 15 residues. The CDR3 coding sequence is TGTGCCAGCAGCCAATCCACTGCAGGAGGGGATACGCAGTATTTT. It yields the protein CASSQSTAGGDTQYF.

The chain uses TRBV5-1 and TRBJ1-1; no reliable D call. The CDR3 is made up of 18 amino acids. In germline, CDR1 is SGHRS, CDR2 YFSETQ. V was trimmed by 0 bases and J by 0 bases, leaving 18 bases between them. CDR3 protein: CASSLVPSLELMNTEAFF. The CDR3, as DNA: TGCGCCAGCAGCTTGGTTCCCTCCTTGGAGCTCATGAACACTGAAGCTTTCTTT.

This clone is deemed large. The chain recombines TRBV2 with TRBJ1-2, with D perhaps TRBD1 (5 bases). V lost 5 bases and J 0 bases, leaving 13 bases between the germline ends. The CDR3 runs to 15 residues. The germline gives CDR1 SNHLY, CDR2 FYNNEI. CDR3 protein: CASSSQGLANYGYTF. The DNA of the CDR3 is TGTGCCAGCAGTTCTCAGGGTTTAGCTAACTATGGCTACACCTTC.

Notes on this clone: In the same sample, other DNA sequences code for this CDR3. The genes are TRBV7-9 and TRBJ1-2; 10 positions agree with TRBD1. There are 15 residues in the CDR3. Germline trimming cut 4 bases from V and 4 bases from J; bases unmatched to any gene: 6. Germline CDR1 SEHNR, CDR2 FQNEAQ (reference sequence). Here the CDR3 DNA reads TGTGCCAGCAGCTCAGGGACAGGGGAGACCTATGGCTACACCTTC. Its protein is CASSSGTGETYGYTF.